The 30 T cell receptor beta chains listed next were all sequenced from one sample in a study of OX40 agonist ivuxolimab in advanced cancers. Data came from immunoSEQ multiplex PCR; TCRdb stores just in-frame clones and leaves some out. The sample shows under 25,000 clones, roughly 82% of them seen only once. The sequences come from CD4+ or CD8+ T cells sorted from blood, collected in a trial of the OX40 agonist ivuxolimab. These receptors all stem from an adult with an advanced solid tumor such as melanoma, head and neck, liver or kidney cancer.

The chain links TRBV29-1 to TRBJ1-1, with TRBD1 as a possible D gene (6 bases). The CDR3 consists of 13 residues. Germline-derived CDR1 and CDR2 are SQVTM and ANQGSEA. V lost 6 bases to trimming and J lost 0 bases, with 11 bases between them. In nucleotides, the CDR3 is TGCAGCGTCTTGGGACAACTGAACACTGAAGCTTTCTTT. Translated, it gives CSVLGQLNTEAFF.

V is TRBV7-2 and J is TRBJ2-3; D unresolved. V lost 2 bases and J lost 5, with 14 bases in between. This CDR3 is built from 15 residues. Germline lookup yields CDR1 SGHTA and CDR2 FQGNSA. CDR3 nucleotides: TGTGCCAGCAGCTTAACTCCCAGCCGCGGAGATACGCAGTATTTT. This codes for CASSLTPSRGDTQYF.

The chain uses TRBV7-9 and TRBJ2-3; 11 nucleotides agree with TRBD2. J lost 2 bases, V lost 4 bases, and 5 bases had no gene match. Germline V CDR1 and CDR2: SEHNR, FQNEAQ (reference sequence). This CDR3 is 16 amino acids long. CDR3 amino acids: CASSSGLAAYTDTQYF. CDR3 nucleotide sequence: TGTGCCAGCAGCTCGGGACTAGCGGCATACACAGATACGCAGTATTTT. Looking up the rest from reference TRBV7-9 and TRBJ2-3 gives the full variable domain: DTGVSQNPRHKITKRGQNVTFRCDPISEHNRLYWYRQTLGQGPEFLTYFQNEAQLEKSRLLSDRFSAERPKGSFSTLEIQRTEQGDSAMYLCASSSGLAAYTDTQYFGPGTRLTVL.

The CDR3 nucleotides read TGTGCCAGCAGGGGCCAGGGGACGAACACTGAAGCTTTCTTT. Protein sequence: CASRGQGTNTEAFF. This chain joins TRBV2 and TRBJ1-1, with D perhaps matching TRBD1 (6 bases). Germline V lookup: CDR1 SNHLY, CDR2 FYNNEI. The CDR3 loop spans 14 amino acids. V lost 6 bases and J lost 1, with 12 bases in between.

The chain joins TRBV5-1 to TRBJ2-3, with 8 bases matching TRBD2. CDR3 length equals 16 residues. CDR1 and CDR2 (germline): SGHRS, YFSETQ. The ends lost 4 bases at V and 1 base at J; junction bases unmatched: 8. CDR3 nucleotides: TGCGCCAGCAGCAAACTAGCGGTCTATGGCACAGATACGCAGTATTTT. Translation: CASSKLAVYGTDTQYF.

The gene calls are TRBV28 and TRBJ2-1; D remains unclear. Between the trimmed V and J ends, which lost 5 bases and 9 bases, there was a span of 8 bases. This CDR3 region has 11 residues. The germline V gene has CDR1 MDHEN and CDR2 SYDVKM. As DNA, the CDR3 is TGTGCCAGCAGTCCCCGGACTGAGCAGTTCTTC. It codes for CASSPRTEQFF.

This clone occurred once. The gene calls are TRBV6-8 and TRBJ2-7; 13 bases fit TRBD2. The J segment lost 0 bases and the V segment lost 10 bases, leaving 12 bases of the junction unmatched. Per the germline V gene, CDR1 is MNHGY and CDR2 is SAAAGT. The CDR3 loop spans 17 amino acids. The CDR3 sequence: CAITPGLAGRSSYEQYF. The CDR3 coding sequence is TGTGCCATTACACCGGGACTAGCGGGACGAAGCTCCTACGAGCAGTACTTC.

This CDR3 reads CASSYRTGVSSPLHF. CDR3 DNA: TGTGCCAGCAGTTACAGGACAGGAGTTAGCTCACCCCTCCACTTT. The chain combines TRBV6-5 with TRBJ1-6; TRBD1 aligns across 7 bases. Unmatched junction bases numbered 8, after V lost 2 bases and J lost 10 bases. The CDR3 sequence is 15 residues long. Germline assignment: CDR1 MNHEY and CDR2 SVGAGI.

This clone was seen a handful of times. The CDR3 sequence is CASSVLATTYEQYF. For the CDR3, the DNA is TGTGCCAGCAGCGTCCTAGCGACTACCTACGAGCAGTACTTC. This chain uses TRBV9 with TRBJ2-7; a weak D match, TRBD2 (6 bases). Trimming cost V 2 bases and J 2 bases, with 11 bases left between them. The CDR3 spans 14 residues. Germline CDR1 and CDR2: SGDLS and YYNGEE.

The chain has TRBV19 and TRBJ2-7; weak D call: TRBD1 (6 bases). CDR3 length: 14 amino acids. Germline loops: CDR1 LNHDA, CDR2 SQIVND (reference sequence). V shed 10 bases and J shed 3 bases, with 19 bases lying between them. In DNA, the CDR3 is TGTGCCACCAAACCGGGGCAGGGGAACTACGAGCAGTACTTC. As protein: CATKPGQGNYEQYF.

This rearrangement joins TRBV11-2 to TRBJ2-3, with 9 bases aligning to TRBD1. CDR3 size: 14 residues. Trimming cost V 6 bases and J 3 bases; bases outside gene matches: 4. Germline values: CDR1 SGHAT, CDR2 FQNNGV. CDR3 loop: CASRRQGGTDTQYF. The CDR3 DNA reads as TGTGCCAGCAGGCGACAGGGGGGAACAGATACGCAGTATTTT.

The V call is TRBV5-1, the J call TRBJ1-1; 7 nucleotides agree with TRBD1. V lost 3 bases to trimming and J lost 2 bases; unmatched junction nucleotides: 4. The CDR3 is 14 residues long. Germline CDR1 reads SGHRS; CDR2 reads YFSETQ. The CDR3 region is CASSYRGGNTEAFF. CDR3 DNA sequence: TGCGCCAGCAGCTACAGGGGAGGTAACACTGAAGCTTTCTTT.

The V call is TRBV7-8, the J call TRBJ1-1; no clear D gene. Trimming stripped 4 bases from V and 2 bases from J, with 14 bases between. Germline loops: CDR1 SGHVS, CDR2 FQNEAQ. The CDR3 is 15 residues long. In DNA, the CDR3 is TGTGCCAGCAGCTCCCAATTGGCCATCAACACTGAAGCTTTCTTT. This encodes CASSSQLAINTEAFF.

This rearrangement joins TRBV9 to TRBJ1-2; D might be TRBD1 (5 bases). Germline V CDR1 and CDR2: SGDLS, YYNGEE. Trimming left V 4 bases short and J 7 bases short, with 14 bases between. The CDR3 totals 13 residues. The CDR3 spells CASSLAGQAGYTF. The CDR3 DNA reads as TGTGCCAGCAGCCTAGCGGGGCAGGCTGGCTACACCTTC.

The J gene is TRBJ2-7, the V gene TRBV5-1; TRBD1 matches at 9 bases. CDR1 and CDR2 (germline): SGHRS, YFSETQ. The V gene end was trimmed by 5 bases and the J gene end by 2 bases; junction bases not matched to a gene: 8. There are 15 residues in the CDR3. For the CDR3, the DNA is TGCGCCAGCAGGACGTCCGGGACAGGGACCTACGAGCAGTACTTC. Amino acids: CASRTSGTGTYEQYF.

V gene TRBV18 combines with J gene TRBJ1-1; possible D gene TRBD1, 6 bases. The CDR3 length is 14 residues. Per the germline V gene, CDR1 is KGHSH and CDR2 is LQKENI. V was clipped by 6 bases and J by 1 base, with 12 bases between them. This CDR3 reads CASSRQAANTEAFF. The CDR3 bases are TGTGCCAGCTCTCGACAGGCGGCGAACACTGAAGCTTTCTTT.

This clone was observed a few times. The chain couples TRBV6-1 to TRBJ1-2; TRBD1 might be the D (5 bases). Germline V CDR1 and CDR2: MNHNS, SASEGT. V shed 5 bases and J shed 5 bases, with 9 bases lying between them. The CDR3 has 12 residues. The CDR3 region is CASSIGEYGYTF. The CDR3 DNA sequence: TGTGCCAGCAGTATAGGGGAGTATGGCTACACCTTC.

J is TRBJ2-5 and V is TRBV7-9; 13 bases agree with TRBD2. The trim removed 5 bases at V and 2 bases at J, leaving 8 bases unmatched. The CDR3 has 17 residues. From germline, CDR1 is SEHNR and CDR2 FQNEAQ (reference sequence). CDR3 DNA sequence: TGTGCCAGCAGCCCCCGTGCGGGACTAGCGGGGCAAGAGACCCAGTACTTC. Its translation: CASSPRAGLAGQETQYF.

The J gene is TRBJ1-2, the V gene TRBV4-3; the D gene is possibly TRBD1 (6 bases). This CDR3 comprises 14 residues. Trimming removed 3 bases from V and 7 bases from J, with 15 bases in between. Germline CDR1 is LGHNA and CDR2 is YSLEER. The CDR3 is CASSQKTRDIGYTF. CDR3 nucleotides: TGCGCCAGCAGCCAGAAAACCCGGGACATTGGCTACACCTTC.

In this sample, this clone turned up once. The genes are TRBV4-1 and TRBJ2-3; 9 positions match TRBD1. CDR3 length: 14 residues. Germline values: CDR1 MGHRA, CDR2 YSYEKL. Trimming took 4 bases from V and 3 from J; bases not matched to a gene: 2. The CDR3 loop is CASSLDRGTDTQYF. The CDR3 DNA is TGCGCCAGCAGCCTTGACAGGGGGACAGATACGCAGTATTTT.

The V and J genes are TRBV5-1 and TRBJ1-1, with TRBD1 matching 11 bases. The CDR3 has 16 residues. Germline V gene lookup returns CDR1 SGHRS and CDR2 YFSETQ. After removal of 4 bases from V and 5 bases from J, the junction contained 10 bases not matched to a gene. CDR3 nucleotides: TGCGCCAGCAGCACCGGACAGGGGGCTTCGTATACTGAAGCTTTCTTT. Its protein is CASSTGQGASYTEAFF.

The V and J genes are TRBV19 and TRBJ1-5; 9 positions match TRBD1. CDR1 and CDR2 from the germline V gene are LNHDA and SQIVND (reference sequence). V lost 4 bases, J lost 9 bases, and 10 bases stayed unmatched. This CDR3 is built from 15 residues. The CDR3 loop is CASSTAGTGFRPQHF. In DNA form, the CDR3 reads TGTGCCAGTAGTACGGCGGGGACAGGGTTTCGGCCCCAGCATTTT.

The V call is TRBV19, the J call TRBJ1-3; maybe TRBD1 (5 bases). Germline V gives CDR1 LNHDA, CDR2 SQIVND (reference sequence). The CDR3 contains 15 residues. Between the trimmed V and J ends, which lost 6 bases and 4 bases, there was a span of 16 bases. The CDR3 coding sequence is TGTGCCAGTAGGGCACAGGTAATTCCCGGAAACACCATATATTTT. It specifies CASRAQVIPGNTIYF.

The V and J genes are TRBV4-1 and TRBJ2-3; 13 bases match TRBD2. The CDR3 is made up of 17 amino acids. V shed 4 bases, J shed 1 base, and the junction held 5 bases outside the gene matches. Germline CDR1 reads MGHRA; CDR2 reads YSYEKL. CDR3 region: CASSLTSGRAGTDTQYF. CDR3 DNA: TGCGCCAGCAGCCTAACTAGCGGGAGGGCCGGCACAGATACGCAGTATTTT.

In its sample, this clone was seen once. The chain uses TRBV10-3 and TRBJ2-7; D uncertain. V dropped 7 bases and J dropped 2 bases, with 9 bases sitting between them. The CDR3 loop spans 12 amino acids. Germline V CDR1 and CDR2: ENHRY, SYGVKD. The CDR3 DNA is TGTGCCATCATGGGCGACACCTACGAGCAGTACTTC. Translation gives CAIMGDTYEQYF.

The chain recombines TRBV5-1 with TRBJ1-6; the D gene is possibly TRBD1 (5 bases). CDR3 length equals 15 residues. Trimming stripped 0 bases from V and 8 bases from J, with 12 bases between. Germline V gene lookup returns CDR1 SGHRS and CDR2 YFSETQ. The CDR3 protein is CASSLAGGVDSPLHF. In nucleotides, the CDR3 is TGCGCCAGCAGCTTGGCCGGGGGTGTAGATTCACCCCTCCACTTT.

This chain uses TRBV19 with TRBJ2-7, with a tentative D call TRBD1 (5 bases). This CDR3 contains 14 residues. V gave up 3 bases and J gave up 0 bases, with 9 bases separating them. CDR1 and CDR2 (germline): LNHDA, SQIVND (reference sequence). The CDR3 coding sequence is TGTGCCAGTAGTATGCAGGACATCTCCTACGAGCAGTACTTC. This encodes CASSMQDISYEQYF. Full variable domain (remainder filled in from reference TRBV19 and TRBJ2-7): DGGITQSPKYLFRKEGQNVTLSCEQNLNHDAMYWYRQDPGQGLRLIYYSQIVNDFQKGDIAEGYSVSREKKESFPLTVTSAQKNPTAFYLCASSMQDISYEQYFGPGTRLTVT.

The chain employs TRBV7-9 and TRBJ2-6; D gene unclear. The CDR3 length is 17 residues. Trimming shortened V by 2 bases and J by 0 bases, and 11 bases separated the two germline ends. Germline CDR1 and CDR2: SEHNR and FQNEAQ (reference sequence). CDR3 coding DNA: TGTGCCAGCAGCTTATATCCGGGTTTCTCTGGGGCCAACGTCCTGACTTTC. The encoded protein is CASSLYPGFSGANVLTF. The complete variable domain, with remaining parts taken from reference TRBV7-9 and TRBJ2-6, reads DTGVSQNPRHKITKRGQNVTFRCDPISEHNRLYWYRQTLGQGPEFLTYFQNEAQLEKSRLLSDRFSAERPKGSFSTLEIQRTEQGDSAMYLCASSLYPGFSGANVLTFGAGSRLTVL.

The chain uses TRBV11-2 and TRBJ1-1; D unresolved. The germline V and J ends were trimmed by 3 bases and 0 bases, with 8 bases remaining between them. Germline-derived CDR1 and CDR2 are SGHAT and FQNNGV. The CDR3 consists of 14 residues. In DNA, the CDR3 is TGTGCCAGCAGCTTGATAGCCTTGAACACTGAAGCTTTCTTT. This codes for CASSLIALNTEAFF.

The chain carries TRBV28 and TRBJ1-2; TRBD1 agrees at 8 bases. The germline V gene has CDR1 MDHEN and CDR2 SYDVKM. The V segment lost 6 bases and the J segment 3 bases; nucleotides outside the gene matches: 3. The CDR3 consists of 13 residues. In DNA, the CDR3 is TGTGCCAGCAGCTCGGACAGGGACTATGGCTACACCTTC. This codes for CASSSDRDYGYTF.